What follows are 11 T cell receptor beta chains derived from one specimen sequenced in a study of blood T cell repertoires in COVID-19. Repertoires were generated with immunoSEQ multiplex PCR, while TCRdb's copy carries only in-frame clones and drops some. The table has 55,000 to 65,000 clones, just under 85% seen once. Sequencing used peripheral blood. These receptors came from a man between 60 and 75 years old with acute or convalescent COVID-19.

The CDR3 loop reads CASSVGQFSNQPQHF. CDR3 nucleotide sequence: TGTGCCAGCAGCGTGGGACAGTTTAGCAATCAGCCCCAGCATTTT. The V call is TRBV5-6, the J call TRBJ1-5; 7 nucleotides line up with TRBD1. Germline V gene data show CDR1 as SGHDT and CDR2 as YYEEEE. V shed 4 bases, J shed 0 bases, and the junction held 4 bases outside the gene matches. This CDR3 has 15 residues.

V and J are TRBV28 and TRBJ1-2, with 10 positions matching TRBD1. CDR1 and CDR2 (germline): MDHEN, SYDVKM. This CDR3 has 14 amino acids. The V segment lost 4 bases and the J segment 7 bases; nucleotides outside the gene matches: 6. CDR3 coding DNA: TGTGCCAGCAGTTCCGGGACAGGGGTGGGTGGCTACACCTTC. Residues: CASSSGTGVGGYTF.

This rearrangement joins TRBV28 to TRBJ1-5; D gene uncertain. Looked up from germline, CDR1 is MDHEN and CDR2 is SYDVKM. V dropped 3 bases and J dropped 0 bases, with 18 bases sitting between them. CDR3 size: 18 residues. CDR3 residues: CASSLNQQTYYSNQPQHF. DNA of the CDR3: TGTGCCAGCAGTTTGAATCAGCAGACTTATTATAGCAATCAGCCCCAGCATTTT. Together with reference TRBV28 and TRBJ1-5, the CDR3 gives the full variable domain: DVKVTQSSRYLVKRTGEKVFLECVQDMDHENMFWYRQDPGLGLRLIYFSYDVKMKEKGDIPEGYSVSREKKERFSLILESASTNQTSMYLCASSLNQQTYYSNQPQHFGDGTRLSIL.

The chain links TRBV11-2 to TRBJ2-7, with TRBD1 matching over 8 bases. The germline V gene encodes CDR1 SGHAT and CDR2 FQNNGV. The CDR3 runs 15 residues. The V and J ends lost 5 bases and 3 bases, in that order; junction bases with no gene match: 9. In DNA, the CDR3 is TGTGCCAGCAGCCCGCCGGGACAGGACTACTACGAGCAGTACTTC. Translating it yields CASSPPGQDYYEQYF.

This chain connects TRBV7-8 to TRBJ1-2; TRBD1 might be the D (6 bases). The CDR3 extends over 13 amino acids. The V gene lost 1 base and the J gene lost 3 bases, with 6 bases spanning the gap. Germline CDR1 and CDR2: SGHVS and FQNEAQ. CDR3 in DNA: TGTGCCAGCAGCTTAGGGACAGACTATGGCTACACCTTC. It translates to CASSLGTDYGYTF.

The V and J genes are TRBV5-4 and TRBJ1-2; D perhaps matches TRBD1 (6 bases). Trimming shortened V by 5 bases and J by 5 bases, and 16 bases separated the two germline ends. The germline V gene has CDR1 SGHNT and CDR2 YYREEE (reference sequence). The CDR3 is 14 amino acids. CDR3 nucleotides: TGTGCCAGCAGTCCCGGGGGGGGCGCTTATGGCTACACCTTC. It specifies CASSPGGGAYGYTF. The full variable domain, in which reference TRBV5-4 and TRBJ1-2 provide the parts outside the CDR3, is ETGVTQSPTHLIKTRGQQVTLRCSSQSGHNTVSWYQQALGQGPQFIFQYYREEENGRGNFPPRFSGLQFPNYSSELNVNALELDDSALYLCASSPGGGAYGYTFGSGTRLTVV.

The gene calls are TRBV28 and TRBJ1-1; D remains ambiguous. The CDR3 has 11 amino acids. Trimming cost V 8 bases and J 6 bases, with 10 bases left between them. Germline V gene lookup returns CDR1 MDHEN and CDR2 SYDVKM. The CDR3 nucleotides read TGTGCCAGCCGCGGAGAGGCTGAAGCTTTCTTT. Its protein product is CASRGEAEAFF.

There are a few counts of this clone. The V call is TRBV15, the J call TRBJ2-7; D unclear. The germline CDR1 and CDR2 sequences are LNHNV and YYDKDF (reference sequence). The CDR3 runs to 16 residues. V was pared by 4 bases and J by 3 bases, with 19 bases between. In nucleotides, the CDR3 is TGTGCCACCAGCATTCTCCTCAGGTTAGATGGCTACGAGCAGTACTTC. Protein: CATSILLRLDGYEQYF.

V gene TRBV9 combines with J gene TRBJ2-5, with 9 positions matching TRBD2. V dropped 0 bases and J dropped 5; count of bases not matched to a gene: 5. Germline V gene data show CDR1 as SGDLS and CDR2 as YYNGEE. The CDR3 length is 15 residues. The CDR3 here is CASSVDWAGGETQYF. CDR3 sequence (DNA): TGTGCCAGCAGCGTAGATTGGGCGGGAGGGGAGACCCAGTACTTC.

The rearrangement links TRBV29-1 to TRBJ2-1; 9 nucleotides match TRBD1. The CDR3 totals 14 residues. Germline V gives CDR1 SQVTM, CDR2 ANQGSEA. J was trimmed by 4 bases and V by 0 bases; bases with no gene match: 1. CDR3 nucleotide sequence: TGCAGCGTTGAAGAGGGACAGGGTTACAATGAGCAGTTCTTC. Residues: CSVEEGQGYNEQFF.

The chain recombines TRBV19 with TRBJ1-6; the D gene is possibly TRBD1 (5 bases). The V and J ends lost 8 bases and 0 bases respectively, with 17 bases between them. Per the germline V gene, CDR1 is LNHDA and CDR2 is SQIVND (reference sequence). This CDR3 region has 17 residues. Here the CDR3 reads CASRDPKGSSYNSPLHF. The CDR3 region has the DNA TGTGCCAGTCGAGATCCGAAGGGGTCCTCCTATAATTCACCCCTCCACTTT.